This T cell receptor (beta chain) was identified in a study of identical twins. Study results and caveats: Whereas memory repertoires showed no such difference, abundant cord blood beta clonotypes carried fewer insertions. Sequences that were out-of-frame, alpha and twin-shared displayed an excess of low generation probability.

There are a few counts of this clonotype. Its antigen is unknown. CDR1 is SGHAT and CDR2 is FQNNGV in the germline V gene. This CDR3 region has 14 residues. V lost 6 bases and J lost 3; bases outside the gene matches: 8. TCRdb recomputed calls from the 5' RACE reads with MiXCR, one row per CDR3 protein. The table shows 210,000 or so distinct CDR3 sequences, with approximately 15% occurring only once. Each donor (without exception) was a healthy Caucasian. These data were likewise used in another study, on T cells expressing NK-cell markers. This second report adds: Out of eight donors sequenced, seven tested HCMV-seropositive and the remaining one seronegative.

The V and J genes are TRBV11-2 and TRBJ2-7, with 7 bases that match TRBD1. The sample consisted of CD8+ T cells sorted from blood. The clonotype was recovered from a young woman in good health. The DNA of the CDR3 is TGTGCCAGCAGGATAGGGGCAGGGGGCTACGAGCAGTACTTC. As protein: CASRIGAGGYEQYF.